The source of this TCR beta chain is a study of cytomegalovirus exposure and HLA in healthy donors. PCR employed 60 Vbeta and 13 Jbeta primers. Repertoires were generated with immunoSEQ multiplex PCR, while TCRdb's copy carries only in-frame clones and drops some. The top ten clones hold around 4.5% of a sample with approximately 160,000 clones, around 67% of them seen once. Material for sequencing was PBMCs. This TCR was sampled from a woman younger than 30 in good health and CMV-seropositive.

The CDR3: CASTLTQSVGGPNEKLFF. In nucleotides, the CDR3 is TGTGCCAGCACCCTAACGCAATCGGTAGGGGGCCCTAATGAAAAACTGTTTTTT. This chain uses TRBV5-6 with TRBJ1-4, with 7 nucleotides matching TRBD1. The CDR3 is 18 residues long. Germline CDR1 SGHDT, CDR2 YYEEEE. Trimming at V came to 6 bases and at J to 3 bases, leaving 17 bases not matched to a gene.